This T cell receptor beta chain is from a study of control samples from healthy donors and cancer patients. Here immunoSEQ multiplex PCR was the method, and the copy in TCRdb shows in-frame clones only, minus some. The sample lists roughly 86,000 clones, roughly 91% occurring once. The trim removed 7 bases at V and 7 bases at J, leaving 7 bases unmatched. This CDR3 region has 13 residues. The clonotype originates from a man aged 30-40 years in good health. V and J are TRBV12-3 or TRBV12-4 and TRBJ1-1; 9 bases map to TRBD1. The material sequenced was blood. This chain's CDR3 is CASTTDRGLEAFF. CDR3 bases: TGTGCCAGCACAACGGACAGGGGACTTGAAGCTTTCTTT.